The 17 T cell receptor beta chains reported below all come from one sample, sequenced in a study of blood T cell repertoires in COVID-19. The method was immunoSEQ multiplex PCR; TCRdb's version includes in-frame clones alone and lacks a portion of them. In the table there are more than 100,000 clones, about 89% of which are singletons. The sequenced sample consisted of peripheral blood. Source of these receptors: a man aged 45-60 years with active or convalescent COVID-19.

The rearrangement joins TRBV6-6 to TRBJ2-7; no clear D. The CDR3 loop spans 14 amino acids. V lost 6 bases and J lost 0, with 12 bases in between. Germline lookup yields CDR1 MNHNY and CDR2 SVGAGI (reference sequence). CDR3: CASSARVSSYEQYF. In DNA, the CDR3 is TGTGCCAGCAGCGCACGGGTGAGCTCCTACGAGCAGTACTTC.

This chain joins TRBV19 and TRBJ2-2; D is possibly TRBD2 (5 bases). Germline values: CDR1 LNHDA, CDR2 SQIVND (reference sequence). The CDR3 loop spans 15 amino acids. With 4 bases removed from V and 4 bases from J, the gap between germline ends came to 13 bases. Written as DNA, the CDR3 is TGTGCCAGTAGTACCGCTAACCGGGGCACCGGGGAGCTGTTTTTT. Translating it yields CASSTANRGTGELFF.

The gene calls are TRBV6-1 and TRBJ2-7; D not certain. CDR1 is MNHNS and CDR2 is SASEGT in the germline V gene. The CDR3 runs 12 residues. Trimming took off 1 base at V and 7 bases at J, with 8 bases between the two ends. This CDR3 reads CASSEGLSEQYF. In DNA, the CDR3 is TGTGCCAGCAGTGAAGGATTGAGTGAGCAGTACTTC.

This rearrangement joins TRBV6-2 or TRBV6-3 to TRBJ1-1; D is undetermined. Germline CDR1 and CDR2: MNHEY and SVGEGT. V lost 0 bases and J lost 2, with 10 bases in between. There are 15 residues in the CDR3. CDR3 nucleotide sequence: TGTGCCAGCAGTTACTCTTTTGCGGGAAACACTGAAGCTTTCTTT. Translation: CASSYSFAGNTEAFF.

V usage is TRBV24-1 and J usage is TRBJ2-5; 11 bases fit TRBD2. Germline trimming cut 0 bases from V and 5 bases from J; bases unmatched to any gene: 1. From germline, CDR1 is KGHDR and CDR2 SFDVKD. CDR3 length: 15 amino acids. For the CDR3, the DNA is TGTGCCACCAGTGATTTGATAGCGGGAGGGGAGACCCAGTACTTC. Translating gives CATSDLIAGGETQYF.

J is TRBJ1-5 and V is TRBV27; D is perhaps TRBD1 (6 bases). CDR1 and CDR2 (germline): MNHEY, SMNVEV (reference sequence). Trimming cost V 6 bases and J 2 bases, with 14 bases left between them. The length of the CDR3 is 15 residues. CDR3 sequence reads: CASRRTAGGNQPQHF. The CDR3 DNA is TGTGCCAGCAGGCGGACAGCGGGGGGCAATCAGCCCCAGCATTTT.

This clone has just a few counts. CDR3 residues: CAWSGQVNEKLFF. The CDR3 coding sequence is TGTGCCTGGAGTGGACAGGTTAATGAAAAACTGTTTTTT. The chain carries TRBV30 and TRBJ1-4; TRBD1 might be the D (6 bases). The germline V and J ends were trimmed by 1 base and 4 bases, with 7 bases remaining between them. Germline lookup yields CDR1 GTSNPN and CDR2 SVGIG (reference sequence). The CDR3 has 13 amino acids. Combining the CDR3 with reference TRBV30 and TRBJ1-4 gives the whole variable domain SQTIHQWPATLVQPVGSPLSLECTVEGTSNPNLYWYRQAAGRGLQLLFYSVGIGQISSEVPQNLSASRPQDRQFILSSKKLLLSDSGFYLCAWSGQVNEKLFFGSGTQLSVL.

The rearrangement uses TRBV2 and TRBJ2-2, with D possibly matching TRBD1 (6 bases). This CDR3 region has 14 residues. Looked up from germline, CDR1 is SNHLY and CDR2 is FYNNEI. With 4 bases removed from V and 4 bases from J, the gap between germline ends came to 10 bases. In DNA form, the CDR3 reads TGTGCCAGCAGTGCCGGGACAAGCACCGGGGAGCTGTTTTTT. It translates to CASSAGTSTGELFF.

The V and J genes are TRBV1 and TRBJ2-1; no check of the table's D call, TRBD2, against the DNA was made. TRBV1 represents a pseudogene. The CDR3 covers 18 residues. The DNA of the CDR3 is TGCACCAGCAGCCAAGGTCCGGGAGGGCATGTCTCCTACAATGAGCAGTTCTTC. Its protein product is CTSSQGPGGHVSYNEQFF.

This chain connects TRBV2 to TRBJ1-5; 8 bases are a match to TRBD1. V lost 4 bases and J lost 3; bases outside the gene matches: 5. Germline V gene sequence: CDR1 SNHLY, CDR2 FYNNEI. CDR3 length equals 15 residues. The CDR3 DNA sequence: TGTGCCAGCAGTGGGGGACAGGCCCCCAATCAGCCCCAGCATTTT. Protein product: CASSGGQAPNQPQHF.

This chain connects TRBV10-2 to TRBJ2-5; 11 bases match TRBD1. This CDR3 region has 15 residues. CDR1 WSHSY and CDR2 SAAADI come from the germline V gene. Trimming at V came to 6 bases and at J to 4 bases, leaving 7 bases not matched to a gene. CDR3 DNA: TGCGCCAGCAGACCCGGGACAGGGGGGTTAGAGACCCAGTACTTC. Translated, it gives CASRPGTGGLETQYF.

The chain combines TRBV4-1 with TRBJ2-3, with 8 bases fitting TRBD2. CDR1 is MGHRA and CDR2 is YSYEKL in the germline V gene. V was pared by 1 base and J by 0 bases, with 3 bases of the junction left unmatched. This CDR3 is built from 16 residues. CDR3 bases: TGCGCCAGCAGCCAAGCCCCTAGCGGGAGCACAGATACGCAGTATTTT. Translation gives CASSQAPSGSTDTQYF.

This clone was counted once. This chain links TRBV10-2 with TRBJ2-5; possibly TRBD2 for D (5 bases). V lost 6 bases and J lost 5, with 7 bases in between. From germline, CDR1 is WSHSY and CDR2 SAAADI. The CDR3 is 11 amino acids. This chain's CDR3 is CASSGGETQYF. DNA of the CDR3: TGCGCCAGCAGCGGCGGGGAGACCCAGTACTTC.

This clone was picked up a small number of times. This chain connects TRBV7-2 to TRBJ2-7; 7 nucleotides line up with TRBD2. J was trimmed by 2 bases and V by 1 base; bases with no gene match: 5. Germline loops: CDR1 SGHTA, CDR2 FQGNSA. The CDR3 is 15 amino acids. The CDR3 DNA follows: TGTGCCAGCAGCTTAGTGGCTAGCGGAGCCTACGAGCAGTACTTC. The encoded protein is CASSLVASGAYEQYF.

V gene TRBV19 combines with J gene TRBJ2-1; TRBD1 aligns across 12 bases. The V and J ends lost 3 bases and 8 bases, in that order; junction bases with no gene match: 5. This CDR3 is built from 15 residues. From germline, CDR1 is LNHDA and CDR2 SQIVND (reference sequence). The CDR3 coding sequence is TGTGCCAGTAGTATCCGGGACAGGGGGCGGGATGAGCAGTTCTTC. This codes for CASSIRDRGRDEQFF.

This clone was seen a few times. The chain employs TRBV6-5 and TRBJ2-5; maybe TRBD2 (6 bases). V gave up 9 bases and J gave up 0 bases, with 11 bases separating them. Germline loops: CDR1 MNHEY, CDR2 SVGAGI. This CDR3 spans 13 amino acids. The CDR3 region is CASRSGDQETQYF. The CDR3 bases are TGTGCCAGTCGGTCGGGGGACCAAGAGACCCAGTACTTC.

This chain links TRBV28 with TRBJ1-2, with D hard to call. This CDR3 contains 11 residues. The ends were cut back, 7 bases at V and 3 bases at J, with 6 bases in the middle. Germline CDR1 MDHEN, CDR2 SYDVKM. DNA for the CDR3: TGTGCCAGCACATCCCACTATGGCTACACCTTC. Translated, it gives CASTSHYGYTF.